This T cell receptor beta chain was recovered during a study of cytomegalovirus exposure and HLA in healthy donors. Across the whole study: Most genotyped donors, 81% of about 360, had Caucasian-associated genetic ancestry. Study results and limitations: The authors later found TCR association rates varying by HLA locus, with DRB1 most and HLA-C fewest. HLA alleles showed associations with approximately 15,000 TCR beta sequences in a later analysis, at a 0.05 false discovery rate. Researchers reported in a later analysis that a missense DCLRE1C variant was tied to TCR beta V- and J-gene trimming.

Comment on this clone: Its cognate antigen is unknown.

The PCR was carried out with 60 Vbeta primers and 13 Jbeta primers. TCRdb's copy holds only in-frame clones and misses some; the assay was immunoSEQ multiplex PCR. The sample has approximately 91,000 clones; about 70% are singletons. CDR3 length: 15 residues. Per the germline V gene, CDR1 is MNHEY and CDR2 is SMNVEV (reference sequence). With 5 bases removed from V and 1 base from J, the gap between germline ends came to 12 bases. The sequence was obtained from a female donor in good health and CMV-seronegative. The J gene is TRBJ1-5, the V gene TRBV27; D unclear. The sequencing input was PBMCs. The CDR3 region is CASSPTRGSNQPQHF. CDR3 DNA: TGTGCCAGCAGTCCGACCCGAGGGAGCAATCAGCCCCAGCATTTT.